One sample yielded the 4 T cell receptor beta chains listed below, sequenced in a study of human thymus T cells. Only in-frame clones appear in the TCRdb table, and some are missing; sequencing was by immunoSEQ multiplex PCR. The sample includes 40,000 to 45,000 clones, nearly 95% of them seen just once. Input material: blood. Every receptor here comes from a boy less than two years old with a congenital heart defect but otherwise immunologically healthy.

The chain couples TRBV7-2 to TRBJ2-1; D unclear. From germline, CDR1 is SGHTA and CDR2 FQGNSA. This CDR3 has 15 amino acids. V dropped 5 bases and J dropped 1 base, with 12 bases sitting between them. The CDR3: CASSPWGRSYNEQFF. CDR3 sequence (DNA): TGTGCCAGCAGCCCCTGGGGTAGGTCCTACAATGAGCAGTTCTTC. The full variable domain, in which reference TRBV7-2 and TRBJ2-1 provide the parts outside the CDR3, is GAGVSQSPSNKVTEKGKDVELRCDPISGHTALYWYRQSLGQGLEFLIYFQGNSAPDKSGLPSDRFSAERTGGSVSTLTIQRTQQEDSAVYLCASSPWGRSYNEQFFGPGTRLTVL.

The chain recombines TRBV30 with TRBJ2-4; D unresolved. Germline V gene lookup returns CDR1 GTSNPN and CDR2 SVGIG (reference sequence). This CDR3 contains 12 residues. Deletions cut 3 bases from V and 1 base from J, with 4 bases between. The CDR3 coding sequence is TGTGCCTGGAGCAGGGCCAAAAACATTCAGTACTTC. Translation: CAWSRAKNIQYF.

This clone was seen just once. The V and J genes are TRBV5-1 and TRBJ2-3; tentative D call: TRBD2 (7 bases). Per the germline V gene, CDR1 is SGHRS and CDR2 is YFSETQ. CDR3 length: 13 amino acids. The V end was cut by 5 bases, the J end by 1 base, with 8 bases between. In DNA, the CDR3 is TGCGCCAGCAGAGGGGGGGGCACAGATACGCAGTATTTT. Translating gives CASRGGGTDTQYF. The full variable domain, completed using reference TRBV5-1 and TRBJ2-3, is KAGVTQTPRYLIKTRGQQVTLSCSPISGHRSVSWYQQTPGQGLQFLFEYFSETQRNKGNFPGRFSGRQFSNSRSEMNVSTLELGDSALYLCASRGGGTDTQYFGPGTRLTVL.

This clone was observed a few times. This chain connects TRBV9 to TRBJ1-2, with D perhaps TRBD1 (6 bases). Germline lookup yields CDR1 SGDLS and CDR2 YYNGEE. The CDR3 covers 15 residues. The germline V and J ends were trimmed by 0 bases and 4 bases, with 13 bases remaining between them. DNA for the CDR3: TGTGCCAGCAGCGTAGTCTCCGGGACAATCTATGGCTACACCTTC. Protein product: CASSVVSGTIYGYTF.